This is a list of T cell receptor beta chains from one sample in a study of T cells in Graves' hyperthyroidism and ophthalmopathy. Each CDR3 protein gets one entry after TCRdb re-called the multiplex PCR reads with MiXCR. This table has about 210,000 distinct CDR3 sequences, approximately 20% appearing once. The sequencing sample was made of blood. These receptors all stem from a man aged 35 to 55 with Graves' hyperthyroidism. CDR3s leave out the opening cysteine and the closing phenylalanine or tryptophan. The size of a clone is reported for some rows only, either as once, few or many, or as a class for expanded clones.

clone size	V gene	CDR3 protein
many	TRBV20-1	SARPSGSYNEQF
NA	TRBV6-1	ASTPEMRQYNEQF
many	TRBV20-1	SARETGGNTIY
NA	TRBV5-1	ASSSGTGVSDTQY
NA	TRBV27	ASSWALPGPYEQY
few	TRBV28	ASSSPEAGGPHEQF
many	TRBV7-3	ASSLGQDDAQY
many	TRBV20-1	SAWGSTEAF
many	TRBV7-8	ASSSGRTSYEQY
many	TRBV7-9	ASNRRNTEAF
many	TRBV20-1	SATGTSGSTDTQY
NA	TRBV3-1	ASSQDYNQGPDGGGYT
NA	TRBV18	ASSPPKAGAF
many	TRBV28	ASLEGASVQY
many	TRBV13	ASSLGSGTGRFETQY
NA	TRBV7-3	ASSLVTAGVYEQF
few	TRBV10-3	AISESISVWGTSTDTQY
NA	TRBV19	ASSFDTYNEQF
many	TRBV7-2	ASSLAKGGLGNTIY
few	TRBV5-4	ASSLDGSGDQPQH
many	TRBV7-2	ASSPRRGFGANYGYT
many	TRBV19	ASSMGQADAIYGYT
NA	TRBV5-6	ASSLSAQETQY
many	TRBV28	ASSLSRAGGPLDTQY
few	TRBV3-1	ASSLSGGADTGELS
NA	TRBV20-1	SATQREFVGYT
many	TRBV6-1	ASSSRGTSGTTDTQY
few	TRBV9	ASSPLGSTQETQY
many	TRBV2	ASNWGPEQY
many	TRBV5-1	ASSLDQGGNSPLH
NA	TRBV20-1	SALRRGGGYGYT
many	TRBV6-5	ASSYSTGSDEKLF
NA	TRBV12-3/TRBV12-4	ASSLSPPNTNEKLF
many	TRBV12-3/TRBV12-4	ASSLAGGGREAF
few	TRBV15	ATSSASEYTEAF
many	TRBV3-1	ASSRFGGGIADTQY
many	TRBV20-1	SARETGQH
NA	TRBV19	ASSIESGGTYNEQF
NA	TRBV13	ASRNLVPGELF
many	TRBV20-1	SARVERGRETQY
NA	TRBV7-2	ASSLASPALYEQY
few	TRBV7-2	ASSSVGGGRYSYEQY
many	TRBV7-9	ASSLAPASEGYEQY
many	TRBV6-1	ASLRQGASYEQY
NA	TRBV12-3/TRBV12-4	ASSSGEGTSGANVLT
many	TRBV28	ASSAPGQAVVSNQPQH
NA	TRBV11-2	ASSLDPPRPGTASSYEQY
NA	TRBV6-1	ASSRRTSGTYEQY
NA	TRBV11-3	ASSPDQGAGGELF
NA	TRBV9	ASSSGEGTGALNEQF
few	TRBV2	ASGPAGGHLSTDTQY
NA	TRBV6-1	ASSQHNPTGELF
once	TRBV15	ATSAPGTGNTGELF
few	TRBV19	ASSAGRGGNQPQH
NA	TRBV20-1	SAISGKQY